This T cell receptor (beta chain) is from a study of blood T cell dynamics during melanoma immunotherapy. General observations from the study: The study could not tell melanoma-specific clones from general immune activation. Unlike progressors, later disease-control patients had W3 repertoires gaining clonality or diversity.

This clone was seen more than once but under ten times. Its antigen is currently unknown. The time point denotes: pre-treatment baseline. Response was assessed by RECIST 1.1 at 12 weeks, except a couple of rapid progressors. Patients with prior systemic cancer treatment, concomitant immunosuppressants, or other active malignancies were excluded. Assay: immunoSEQ multiplex PCR; the TCRdb copy retains only in-frame clones and omits some. Of around 13,000 clones listed, roughly 90% are singletons. The TCR sequence derives from a human donor with melanoma. The material was blood, obtained from a patient treated with checkpoint blockade.

The CDR3 nucleotides read TGTGCAAGTCGCCCTTTAATCCGACAGAACACTGAAGCTTTCTTT. Protein: CASRPLIRQNTEAFF. The V and J genes are TRBV12-2 and TRBJ1-1; the table assigns TRBD1, which was not confirmed against the DNA. TRBV12-2 is a known pseudogene. The CDR3 runs to 15 residues.